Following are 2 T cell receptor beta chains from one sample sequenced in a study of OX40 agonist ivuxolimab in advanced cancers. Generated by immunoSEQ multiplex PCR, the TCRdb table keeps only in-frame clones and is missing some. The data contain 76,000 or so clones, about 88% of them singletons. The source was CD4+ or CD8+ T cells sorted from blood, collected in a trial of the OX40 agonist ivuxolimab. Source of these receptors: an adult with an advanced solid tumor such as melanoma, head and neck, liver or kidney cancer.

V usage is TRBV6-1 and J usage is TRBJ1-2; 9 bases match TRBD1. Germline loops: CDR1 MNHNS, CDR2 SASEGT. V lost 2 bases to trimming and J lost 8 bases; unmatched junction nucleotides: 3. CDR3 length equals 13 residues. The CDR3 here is CASSEHRGQGYTF. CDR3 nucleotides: TGTGCCAGCAGTGAACACAGGGGGCAAGGCTACACCTTC.

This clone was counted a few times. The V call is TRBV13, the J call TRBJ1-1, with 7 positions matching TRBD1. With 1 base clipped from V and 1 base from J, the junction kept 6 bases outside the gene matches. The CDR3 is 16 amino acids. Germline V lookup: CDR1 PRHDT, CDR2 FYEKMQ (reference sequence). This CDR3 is CASSLAGTARNTEAFF. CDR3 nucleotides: TGTGCCAGCAGCTTAGCCGGGACAGCCAGGAACACTGAAGCTTTCTTT. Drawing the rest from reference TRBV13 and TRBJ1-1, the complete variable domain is AAGVIQSPRHLIKEKRETATLKCYPIPRHDTVYWYQQGPGQDPQFLISFYEKMQSDKGSIPDRFSAQQFSDYHSELNMSSLELGDSALYFCASSLAGTARNTEAFFGQGTRLTVV.